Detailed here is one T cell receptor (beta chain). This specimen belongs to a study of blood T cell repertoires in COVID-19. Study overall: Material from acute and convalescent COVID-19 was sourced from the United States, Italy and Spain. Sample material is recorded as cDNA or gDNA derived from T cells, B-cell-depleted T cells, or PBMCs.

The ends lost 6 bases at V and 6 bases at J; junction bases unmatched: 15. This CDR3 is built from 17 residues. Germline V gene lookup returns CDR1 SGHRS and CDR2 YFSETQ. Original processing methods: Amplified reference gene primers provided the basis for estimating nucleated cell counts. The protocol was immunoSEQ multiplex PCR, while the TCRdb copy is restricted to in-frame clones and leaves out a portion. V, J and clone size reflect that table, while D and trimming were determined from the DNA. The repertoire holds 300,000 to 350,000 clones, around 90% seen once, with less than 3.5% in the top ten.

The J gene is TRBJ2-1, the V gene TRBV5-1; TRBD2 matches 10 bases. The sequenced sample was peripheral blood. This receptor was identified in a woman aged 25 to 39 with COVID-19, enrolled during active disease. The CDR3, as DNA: TGCGCCAGCACCAGGGGAGCCTTAGCGGGAGGAGGCAATGAGCAGTTCTTC. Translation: CASTRGALAGGGNEQFF.